The 15 T cell receptor beta chains below come from one sample, sequenced in a study of response to subunit inactivated influenza vaccine. TCRdb re-called the RT-PCR reads through MiXCR, storing one row per CDR3 protein. The table includes about 150,000 distinct CDR3 sequences, around 11% detected once. The sample consisted of CD8+ T cells sorted from PBMCs, taken around 25 months after vaccination. These receptors were obtained from a man aged 50 to 75 who received an inactivated influenza vaccine.

This chain links TRBV11-2 with TRBJ2-1, with D unclear. Trimming removed 5 bases at V and 5 bases at J, with 7 bases between. Germline-derived CDR1 and CDR2 are SGHAT and FQNNGV. The CDR3 spans 12 residues. The CDR3 nucleotides read TGTGCCAGCAGCCTTATAAACAATGAGCAGTTCTTC. As protein: CASSLINNEQFF.

There are a few counts of this clonotype. The chain is built from TRBV28 and TRBJ1-1; the D is unclear. CDR3 length: 15 residues. V shed 6 bases and J shed 1 base, with 15 bases lying between them. From germline, CDR1 is MDHEN and CDR2 SYDVKM. The CDR3 region is CASSQDPSGNTEAFF. CDR3 nucleotides: TGTGCCAGCAGCCAAGACCCGTCTGGGAACACTGAAGCTTTCTTT.

This clonotype has only a few counts. V is TRBV11-2 and J is TRBJ2-7; D is ambiguous. V shed 5 bases and J shed 2 bases, with 1 base lying between them. Germline-derived CDR1 and CDR2 are SGHAT and FQNNGV. The CDR3 is 10 amino acids. The CDR3 DNA sequence: TGTGCCAGCAGCACCTACGAGCAGTACTTC. It yields the protein CASSTYEQYF.

This clonotype was found a few times. The rearrangement uses TRBV25-1 and TRBJ2-3; 8 positions match TRBD2. This CDR3 contains 15 residues. Germline V CDR1 and CDR2: MGHDK, SYGVNS. V shed 3 bases and J 8 bases; nucleotides not matched to a gene: 10. The CDR3 region has the DNA TGTGCCAGCAGTGATCTAGCGGGTACGGGTGGTACGCAGTATTTT. Translating it yields CASSDLAGTGGTQYF.

The rearrangement links TRBV20-1 to TRBJ2-3; D gene ambiguous. The V gene lost 3 bases and the J gene lost 6 bases, with 19 bases spanning the gap. Germline V gene lookup returns CDR1 DFQATT and CDR2 SNEGSKA (reference sequence). CDR3 length equals 15 residues. CDR3 loop: CSASVQPVTHDTQYF. CDR3 bases: TGCAGTGCTAGCGTTCAGCCCGTGACCCACGATACGCAGTATTTT.

This clonotype has just a few counts. The chain recombines TRBV3-1 with TRBJ2-2, with D uncertain. This CDR3 has 13 amino acids. Deletions cut 3 bases from V and 1 base from J, with 3 bases between. The germline V gene encodes CDR1 LGHDT and CDR2 YNNKEL (reference sequence). CDR3 DNA: TGTGCCAGCAGCCACAGGAACACCGGGGAGCTGTTTTTT. This encodes CASSHRNTGELFF.

The V and J genes are TRBV7-9 and TRBJ2-3; 11 bases match TRBD2. The CDR3 is 17 residues long. The V gene end was trimmed by 0 bases and the J gene end by 0 bases; junction bases not matched to a gene: 2. Germline V gives CDR1 SEHNR, CDR2 FQNEAQ (reference sequence). Written as DNA, the CDR3 is TGTGCCAGCAGCTTAGCCCTAGCGGGAGGTAGCACAGATACGCAGTATTTT. Residues: CASSLALAGGSTDTQYF.

There are a few counts of this clonotype. V and J are TRBV27 and TRBJ1-3; TRBD1 matches at 7 bases. The CDR3 spans 15 residues. Trimming removed 5 bases from V and 2 bases from J; junction bases left unmatched: 6. Looked up from germline, CDR1 is MNHEY and CDR2 is SMNVEV (reference sequence). The CDR3 loop reads CASSRGTVPGNTIYF. The CDR3 bases are TGTGCCAGCAGTAGGGGGACAGTCCCTGGAAACACCATATATTTT.

The chain has TRBV7-2 and TRBJ1-6; D gene ambiguous. Germline lookup yields CDR1 SGHTA and CDR2 FQGNSA. CDR3 length: 14 residues. V lost 0 bases and J 18 bases, leaving 18 bases between the germline ends. The CDR3 DNA is TGTGCCAGCAGCTTAGCGGCGGACGGTCGCTCCCCCCACTTT. Translation: CASSLAADGRSPHF.

The rearrangement joins TRBV6-5 to TRBJ2-2; D gene uncertain. The CDR3 sequence is 13 residues long. Germline V gene data show CDR1 as MNHEY and CDR2 as SVGAGI. The V and J ends lost 2 bases and 6 bases respectively, with 7 bases between them. CDR3 nucleotide sequence: TGTGCCAGCAGTTACAGGACCGCCGGGGAGCTGTTTTTT. Translating gives CASSYRTAGELFF.

The V gene is TRBV25-1, the J gene TRBJ2-1; TRBD2 might be the D (5 bases). Trimming took 7 bases from V and 8 from J, leaving 9 bases between them. The CDR3 sequence is 11 residues long. The germline V gene has CDR1 MGHDK and CDR2 SYGVNS. The chain's CDR3 is CASKSSYEQFF. CDR3 coding DNA: TGTGCCAGCAAGTCTAGCTATGAGCAGTTCTTC.

The CDR3 region is CASSLRRQATNEKLFF. The CDR3 nucleotides read TGCGCCAGCAGCCTCAGACGACAAGCAACTAATGAAAAACTGTTTTTT. The chain is built from TRBV4-1 and TRBJ1-4; D gene uncertain. The germline CDR1 and CDR2 sequences are MGHRA and YSYEKL. The V gene lost 4 bases and the J gene lost 0 bases, with 12 bases spanning the gap. The CDR3 has 16 residues.

This chain links TRBV10-3 with TRBJ2-1, with D possibly matching TRBD2 (5 bases). Germline lookup yields CDR1 ENHRY and CDR2 SYGVKD. The CDR3 length is 17 residues. V dropped 0 bases and J dropped 4 bases, with 16 bases sitting between them. The CDR3 is CAISESKREPRYNEQFF. The CDR3 coding sequence is TGTGCCATCAGTGAGTCTAAGAGGGAGCCGCGGTACAATGAGCAGTTCTTC.

This clonotype showed up many times. The rearrangement joins TRBV5-1 to TRBJ2-2; D gene uncertain. This CDR3 region has 13 residues. Germline V gene lookup returns CDR1 SGHRS and CDR2 YFSETQ. Trimming left V 2 bases short and J 6 bases short, with 8 bases between. This chain's CDR3 is CASSFLGAGELFF. The CDR3 DNA reads as TGCGCCAGCAGCTTTTTAGGAGCCGGGGAGCTGTTTTTT.

J is TRBJ2-3 and V is TRBV24-1; TRBD1 matches at 9 bases. This CDR3 comprises 16 residues. V trimming: 5 bases; J trimming: 3 bases; junction bases outside the gene matches: 8. Germline CDR1 reads KGHDR; CDR2 reads SFDVKD. DNA of the CDR3: TGTGCCACCAGTGCCATGACAGGGGGTAGTACAGATACGCAGTATTTT. Translated: CATSAMTGGSTDTQYF.